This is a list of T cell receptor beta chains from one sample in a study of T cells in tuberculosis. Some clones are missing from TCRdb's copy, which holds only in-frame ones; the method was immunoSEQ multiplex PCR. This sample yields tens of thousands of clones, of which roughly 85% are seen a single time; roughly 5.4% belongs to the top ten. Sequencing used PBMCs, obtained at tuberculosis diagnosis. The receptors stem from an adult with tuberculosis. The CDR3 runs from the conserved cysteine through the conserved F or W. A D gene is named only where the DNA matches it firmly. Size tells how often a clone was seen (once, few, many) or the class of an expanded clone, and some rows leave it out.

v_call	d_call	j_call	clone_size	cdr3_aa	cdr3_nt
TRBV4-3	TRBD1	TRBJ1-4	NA	CASSQGREDRDNEKLFF	TGCGCCAGCAGCCAAGGTCGGGAGGACAGGGATAATGAAAAACTGTTTTTT
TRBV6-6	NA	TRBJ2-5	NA	CASTLLEQETQYF	TGTGCCAGCACGTTATTAGAACAAGAGACCCAGTACTTC
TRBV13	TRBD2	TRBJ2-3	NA	CASSSYSGGASRADTQYF	TGTGCCAGCAGCTCTTATAGCGGGGGGGCGTCTAGGGCAGATACGCAGTATTTT
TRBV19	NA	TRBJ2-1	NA	CASSVPGLAYNEQFF	TGTGCCAGTAGTGTCCCGGGACTGGCCTACAATGAGCAGTTCTTC
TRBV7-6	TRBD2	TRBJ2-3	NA	CASGRTSGSTQYF	TGTGCCAGCGGACGGACTAGCGGGAGTACGCAGTATTTT
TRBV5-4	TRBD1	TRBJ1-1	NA	CASSVPGGVVNTEAFF	TGTGCCAGCAGCGTACCAGGGGGAGTCGTGAACACTGAAGCTTTCTTT
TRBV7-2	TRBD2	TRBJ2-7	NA	CASSRLLGSGGAYEQYF	TGTGCCAGCAGCCGACTTCTAGGGAGCGGGGGGGCTTACGAGCAGTACTTC
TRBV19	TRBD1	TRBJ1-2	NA	CASSTSTTGGNNYGYTF	TGTGCCAGTAGTACTTCGACAACAGGGGGCAACAACTATGGCTACACCTTC
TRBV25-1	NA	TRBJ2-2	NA	CASSGGGRNTGELFF	TGTGCCAGCAGTGGCGGGGGCCGTAACACCGGGGAGCTGTTTTTT
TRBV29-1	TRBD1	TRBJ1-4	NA	CSAGDRDNEKLFF	TGCAGCGCCGGGGACAGAGATAATGAAAAACTGTTTTTT
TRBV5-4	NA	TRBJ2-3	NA	CASSLWDTSSTDTQYF	TGTGCCAGCAGCTTATGGGACACTTCTAGCACAGATACGCAGTATTTT
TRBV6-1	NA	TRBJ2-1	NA	CASSEVSTANEQFF	TGTGCCAGCAGTGAAGTTTCGACTGCCAATGAGCAGTTCTTC
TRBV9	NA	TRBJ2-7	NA	CASSVGQVGNEQYF	TGTGCCAGCAGCGTAGGACAGGTCGGTAACGAGCAGTACTTC
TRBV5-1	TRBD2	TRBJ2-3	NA	CASSLAGGPPDTQYF	TGCGCCAGCAGCTTAGCGGGAGGCCCCCCAGATACGCAGTATTTT
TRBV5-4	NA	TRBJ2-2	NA	CASSLGLARAGELFF	TGTGCCAGCAGCTTGGGGTTAGCGAGGGCCGGGGAGCTGTTTTTT
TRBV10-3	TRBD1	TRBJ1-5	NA	CAISDFTGGNQPQHF	TGTGCCATCAGCGATTTCACAGGGGGTAATCAGCCCCAGCATTTT
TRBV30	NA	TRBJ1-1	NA	CAWDGGGAHTEAFF	TGTGCCTGGGACGGAGGAGGGGCGCACACTGAAGCTTTCTTT
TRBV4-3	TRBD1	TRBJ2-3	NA	CASSHKGQGLTDTQYF	TGCGCCAGCAGCCATAAAGGACAGGGTCTTACAGATACGCAGTATTTT
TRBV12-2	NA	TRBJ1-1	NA	CASRPPDSRNTEAFF	TGTGCAAGTCGCCCCCCGGACAGTCGAAACACTGAAGCTTTCTTT
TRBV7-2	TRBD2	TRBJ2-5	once	CASSLVGVGRWVLETQYF	TGTGCCAGCAGCTTAGTCGGGGTCGGGAGGTGGGTTCTGGAGACCCAGTACTTC
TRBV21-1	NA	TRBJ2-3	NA	CASSKRFSIARDRVYF	TGTGCCAGCAGCAAGCGATTTTCTATAGCTAGGGACAGGGTGTATTTT
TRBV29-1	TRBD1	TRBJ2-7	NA	CSVSRTGANYEQYF	TGCAGCGTTTCCAGGACAGGGGCGAACTACGAGCAGTACTTC
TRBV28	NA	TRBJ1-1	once	CASSFPQSLNTEAFF	TGTGCCAGCAGTTTCCCACAAAGTTTGAACACTGAAGCTTTCTTT
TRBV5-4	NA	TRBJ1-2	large	CASSLVGRARDGYTF	TGTGCCAGCAGCTTGGTCGGGAGGGCAAGGGATGGCTACACCTTC
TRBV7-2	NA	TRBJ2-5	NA	CASSRTYSETQYF	TGTGCCAGCAGCCGGACTTACAGTGAGACCCAGTACTTC
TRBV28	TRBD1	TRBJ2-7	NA	CASSRTGNYYEQYF	TGTGCCAGCAGCCGGACAGGGAATTACTACGAGCAGTACTTC
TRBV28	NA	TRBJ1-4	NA	CASSGESGEKLFF	TGTGCCAGCAGTGGGGAGTCTGGTGAAAAACTGTTTTTT
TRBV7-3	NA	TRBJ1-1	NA	CASSPTGEGTEAFF	TGTGCCAGCAGCCCTACGGGAGAGGGTACTGAAGCTTTCTTT
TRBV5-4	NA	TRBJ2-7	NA	CASSSGILRGEQYF	TGTGCCAGCAGCTCCGGGATATTACGAGGCGAGCAGTACTTC
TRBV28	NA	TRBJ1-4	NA	CASSFAARASEKLFF	TGTGCCAGCAGTTTTGCAGCCCGAGCTAGTGAAAAACTGTTTTTT
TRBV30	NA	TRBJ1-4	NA	CAWSQAGSEKLFF	TGTGCCTGGAGCCAGGCGGGTTCTGAAAAACTGTTTTTT
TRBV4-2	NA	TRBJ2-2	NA	CASSHSVAGELFF	TGTGCCAGCAGCCACTCGGTCGCCGGGGAGCTGTTTTTT
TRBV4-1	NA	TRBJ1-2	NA	CASSQEDGGYGYTF	TGCGCCAGCAGCCAAGAGGACGGGGGTTATGGCTACACCTTC
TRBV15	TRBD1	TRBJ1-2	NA	CATSRGGPRGNRDGYTF	TGTGCCACCAGCAGAGGGGGCCCCAGGGGGAATCGGGATGGCTACACCTTC
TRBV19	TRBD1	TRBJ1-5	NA	CASSVKGTGGTDQPQHF	TGTGCCAGTAGTGTTAAAGGGACAGGGGGCACGGATCAGCCCCAGCATTTT
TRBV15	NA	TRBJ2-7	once	CATSRDRSGRYEQYF	TGTGCCACCAGCAGAGATCGCAGCGGGCGGTACGAGCAGTACTTC
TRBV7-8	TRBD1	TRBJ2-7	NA	CASSLKVGQGAREQYF	TGTGCCAGCAGCTTAAAAGTGGGACAGGGGGCGCGGGAGCAGTACTTC
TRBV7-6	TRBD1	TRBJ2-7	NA	CASSLGQGVSYEQYF	TGTGCCAGCAGCTTAGGACAGGGAGTTTCCTACGAGCAGTACTTC
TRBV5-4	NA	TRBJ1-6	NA	CASSLSQQQNSPLHF	TGTGCCAGCAGCTTGTCACAGCAGCAGAATTCACCCCTCCACTTT
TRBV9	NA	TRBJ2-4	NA	CASSGKPGLAPPPNIQYF	TGTGCCAGCAGCGGAAAGCCCGGACTTGCACCCCCTCCGAACATTCAGTACTTC
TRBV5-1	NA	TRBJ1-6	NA	CASSLGQYNSPLHF	TGCGCCAGCAGCTTGGGCCAGTATAATTCACCCCTCCACTTT
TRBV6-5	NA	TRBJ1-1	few	CASSYFLLGREEAFF	TGTGCCAGCAGTTACTTTTTACTAGGCCGCGAGGAAGCTTTCTTT
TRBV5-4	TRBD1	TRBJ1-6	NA	CASSLGGQGDSPLHF	TGTGCCAGCAGCTTGGGGGGACAGGGGGATTCACCCCTCCACTTT
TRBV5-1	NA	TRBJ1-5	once	CASSPEGSQPQHF	TGCGCCAGCAGCCCCGAAGGGAGTCAGCCCCAGCATTTT
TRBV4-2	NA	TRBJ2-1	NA	CASSQDRATNEQFF	TGTGCCAGCAGCCAAGACCGCGCAACCAATGAGCAGTTCTTC
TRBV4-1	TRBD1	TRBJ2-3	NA	CASSQAAGTGSTDTQYF	TGCGCCAGCAGCCAAGCTGCCGGGACAGGTAGCACAGATACGCAGTATTTT
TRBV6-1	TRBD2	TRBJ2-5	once	CASSELAGEQETQYF	TGTGCCAGCAGTGAACTAGCGGGAGAGCAAGAGACCCAGTACTTC
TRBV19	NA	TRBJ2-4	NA	CASSEAKNIQYF	TGTGCCTCTTCGGAGGCCAAAAACATTCAGTACTTC
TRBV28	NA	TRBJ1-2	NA	CASSFQTNYGYTF	TGTGCCAGCAGTTTTCAGACTAACTATGGCTACACCTTC
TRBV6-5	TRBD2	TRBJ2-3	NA	CASSLAGGRTDTQYF	TGTGCCAGCAGTCTAGCGGGGGGGCGGACAGATACGCAGTATTTT
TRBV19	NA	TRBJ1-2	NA	CASSIFRGTPNYGYTF	TGTGCCAGTAGTATTTTTCGGGGAACCCCTAACTATGGCTACACCTTC
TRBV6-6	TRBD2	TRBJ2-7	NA	CASSSSGTDEQYF	TGTGCCAGCAGTTCTAGCGGGACAGACGAGCAGTACTTC
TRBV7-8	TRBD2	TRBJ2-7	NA	CASSPRRVSSGSLSYEQYF	TGTGCCAGCAGCCCGAGACGGGTTAGTAGCGGGAGCCTTTCCTACGAGCAGTACTTC
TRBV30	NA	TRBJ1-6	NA	CAWGPGTIGSPLHF	TGTGCCTGGGGACCCGGGACAATCGGTTCACCCCTCCACTTT
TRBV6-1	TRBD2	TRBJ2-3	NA	CASSEGGRGTDTQYF	TGTGCCAGCAGTGAAGGCGGGAGGGGGACAGATACGCAGTATTTT
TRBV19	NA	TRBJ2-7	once	CASRRGYEQYF	TGTGCCAGCCGACGGGGTTACGAGCAGTACTTC
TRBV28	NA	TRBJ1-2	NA	CASREEGGYTF	TGTGCCAGCAGGGAGGAGGGAGGCTACACCTTC
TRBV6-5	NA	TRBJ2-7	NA	CASSYSGEVISYEQYF	TGTGCCAGCAGTTACTCAGGGGAAGTCATCTCCTACGAGCAGTACTTC
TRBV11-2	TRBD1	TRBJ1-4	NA	CASSQGEGEKLFF	TGTGCCAGCAGTCAGGGGGAAGGTGAAAAACTGTTTTTT